The 13 T cell receptor beta chains below come from one sample, sequenced in a study of cytomegalovirus exposure and HLA in healthy donors. The PCR employed 60 Vbeta primers together with 13 Jbeta primers. Sequenced by immunoSEQ multiplex PCR; TCRdb stores in-frame clones only, minus some. The data show some 170,000 clones, 70% to 90% seen once. The specimen sequenced was PBMCs. The origin of the receptors is a woman under 30 in good health and CMV-seronegative.

J is TRBJ2-2 and V is TRBV7-6, with no clear D. The V gene lost 0 bases and the J gene lost 3 bases, with 2 bases spanning the gap. CDR3 size: 13 residues. Per the germline V gene, CDR1 is SGHVS and CDR2 is FNYEAQ. The CDR3 loop is CASSLADTGELFF. The CDR3 nucleotides read TGTGCCAGCAGCTTAGCCGACACCGGGGAGCTGTTTTTT.

V and J are TRBV5-6 and TRBJ1-4; 8 nucleotides agree with TRBD1. The ends lost 4 bases at V and 3 bases at J; junction bases unmatched: 5. Germline V gives CDR1 SGHDT, CDR2 YYEEEE. The CDR3 is 15 amino acids. This CDR3 is CASSPGGPSNEKLFF. CDR3 coding DNA: TGTGCCAGCAGCCCAGGGGGCCCGTCTAATGAAAAACTGTTTTTT.

The chain couples TRBV11-2 to TRBJ2-3, with D uncertain. Germline-derived CDR1 and CDR2 are SGHAT and FQNNGV. V lost 0 bases and J 0 bases, leaving 7 bases between the germline ends. The CDR3 totals 15 residues. The CDR3 DNA reads as TGTGCCAGCAGCTTAGACGGAGCTAGCACAGATACGCAGTATTTT. This codes for CASSLDGASTDTQYF.

This sequence joins TRBV5-8 and TRBJ1-2; the match to TRBD1 covers 9 bases. The CDR3 extends over 14 amino acids. Germline CDR1 SGHTS, CDR2 YDEGEE. With 2 bases clipped from V and 4 bases from J, the junction kept 3 bases outside the gene matches. This CDR3 reads CASSFRDRVYGYTF. The CDR3 region has the DNA TGTGCCAGCAGCTTTCGGGACAGGGTCTATGGCTACACCTTC.

This CDR3 reads CAGSQGVNTEAFF. CDR3 DNA: TGTGCCGGATCACAGGGAGTGAACACTGAAGCTTTCTTT. V gene TRBV9 combines with J gene TRBJ1-1; possibly TRBD1 for D (6 bases). This CDR3 has 13 amino acids. CDR1 and CDR2 from the germline V gene are SGDLS and YYNGEE. V gave up 10 bases and J gave up 0 bases, with 13 bases separating them.

This clone was found once. The chain couples TRBV5-5 to TRBJ2-1; D perhaps matches TRBD1 (6 bases). Germline CDR1 is SGHKS and CDR2 is YYEKEE (reference sequence). Trimming took 0 bases from V and 4 from J, leaving 11 bases between them. The CDR3 sequence is 15 residues long. The CDR3 loop is CASSLVGGPYNEQFF. The CDR3 DNA follows: TGTGCCAGCAGCTTGGTAGGGGGACCATACAATGAGCAGTTCTTC.

This chain connects TRBV15 to TRBJ1-1; the D gene is possibly TRBD1 (5 bases). There are 15 residues in the CDR3. The germline V gene has CDR1 LNHNV and CDR2 YYDKDF (reference sequence). V gave up 4 bases and J gave up 0 bases, with 12 bases separating them. CDR3 loop: CATSIQVPLNTEAFF. The CDR3 DNA reads TGTGCCACCAGCATACAGGTCCCCTTGAACACTGAAGCTTTCTTT.

This chain links TRBV6-5 with TRBJ2-2; D is unclear. The V gene's germline CDR1 is MNHEY and CDR2 SVGAGI. Trimming took 6 bases from V and 2 from J, leaving 13 bases between them. CDR3 length: 15 residues. CDR3 residues: CASRPSTVNTGELFF. The CDR3, as DNA: TGTGCCAGCAGACCTTCTACCGTTAACACCGGGGAGCTGTTTTTT.

This rearrangement joins TRBV6-6 to TRBJ2-7; the match to TRBD2 covers 7 bases. The CDR3 extends over 12 amino acids. Germline assignment: CDR1 MNHNY and CDR2 SVGAGI (reference sequence). V shed 7 bases and J 4 bases; nucleotides not matched to a gene: 4. The CDR3 DNA reads TGTGCCAGCACGGGGGGTTCATACGAGCAGTACTTC. As protein: CASTGGSYEQYF.

The sample holds one count of this clone. The V and J genes are TRBV6-5 and TRBJ2-5; perhaps TRBD2 as D (6 bases). Germline CDR1 MNHEY, CDR2 SVGAGI. The CDR3 has 13 amino acids. Trimming left V 8 bases short and J 2 bases short, with 12 bases between. CDR3 sequence: CASRGTVQETQYF. CDR3 DNA sequence: TGTGCCAGCCGAGGGACTGTTCAAGAGACCCAGTACTTC.

DNA for the CDR3: TGTGCCATCAGTTTGACTAGCGCCCCATTACAAGAGACCCAGTACTTC. This encodes CAISLTSAPLQETQYF. The V and J genes are TRBV10-3 and TRBJ2-5, with 8 bases matching TRBD2. This CDR3 is 16 amino acids long. CDR1 is ENHRY, CDR2 SYGVKD, per germline. Trimming cost V 5 bases and J 2 bases; bases outside gene matches: 10.

The DNA for the CDR3 is TGCGCCAGCAGCTTGGGAGGATTTGAAGCTTTCTTT. Translated: CASSLGGFEAFF. This chain joins TRBV5-1 and TRBJ1-1, with D unclear. With 0 bases removed from V and 7 bases from J, the gap between germline ends came to 7 bases. Germline-derived CDR1 and CDR2 are SGHRS and YFSETQ. This CDR3 region has 12 residues.

The genes are TRBV10-2 and TRBJ2-7, with 12 positions matching TRBD2. The germline V gene encodes CDR1 WSHSY and CDR2 SAAADI. After removal of 7 bases from V and 6 bases from J, the junction contained 4 bases not matched to a gene. The CDR3 contains 13 residues. The CDR3 region has the DNA TGCGCCAGCAAGACTAGCGGGAGTGGCGAGCAGTACTTC. Protein: CASKTSGSGEQYF.